One and the same sample provided the 16 T cell receptor beta chains below, sequenced in a study. Each CDR3 protein gets one entry after TCRdb re-called the 5' RACE reads with MiXCR. The profile shows roughly 60,000 distinct CDR3 sequences, around 24% of them singletons. Cells sorted as Tregs were CD4+, CD25+ and CD127-/low. Sequences were obtained from tumor-infiltrating Tregs sorted from the breast tumor. The receptor set was obtained from a female donor with breast cancer.

The V gene is TRBV12-3 or TRBV12-4, the J gene TRBJ2-1; TRBD1 is a possible D gene (6 bases). The CDR3 is made up of 17 amino acids. Deletions cut 3 bases from V and 8 bases from J, with 23 bases between. The CDR3 sequence: CASSFQPTNRPGDEQFF. The CDR3 DNA reads TGTGCCAGCAGTTTTCAACCAACCAACAGGCCAGGGGATGAGCAGTTCTTC.

This clonotype was seen a handful of times. The CDR3 region is CASSLVTLLPSSSGGRGEQFF. The CDR3 DNA reads as TGTGCCAGCAGCTTAGTAACTCTCCTCCCCTCATCTAGCGGGGGGCGAGGTGAGCAGTTCTTC. The chain combines TRBV7-8 with TRBJ2-1; 11 bases line up with TRBD2. V was clipped by 1 base and J by 9 bases; unmatched bases: 23. The CDR3 is made up of 21 amino acids. Germline V CDR1 and CDR2: SGHVS, FQNEAQ. The whole variable domain, filled in from reference TRBV7-8 and TRBJ2-1, reads GAGVSQSPRYKVAKRGQDVALRCDPISGHVSLFWYQQALGQGPEFLTYFQNEAQLDKSGLPSDRFFAERPEGSVSTLKIQRTQQEDSAVYLCASSLVTLLPSSSGGRGEQFFGPGTRLTVL.

In its sample, this clonotype was seen once. The V gene is TRBV6-6, the J gene TRBJ2-4; D possibly corresponds to TRBD2 (6 bases). Germline V gene lookup returns CDR1 MNHNY and CDR2 SVGAGI (reference sequence). This CDR3 is built from 15 residues. The V and J ends lost 6 bases and 0 bases respectively, with 12 bases between them. This CDR3 is CASRARDLAKNIQYF. Here the CDR3 DNA reads TGTGCCAGCAGGGCCCGGGACTTAGCCAAAAACATTCAGTACTTC.

This clonotype was recorded at least ten times. V usage is TRBV29-1 and J usage is TRBJ2-7; 7 bases are shared with TRBD1. This CDR3 is 12 amino acids long. V lost 7 bases to trimming and J lost 2 bases; unmatched junction nucleotides: 5. Germline V gene sequence: CDR1 SQVTM, CDR2 ANQGSEA. The CDR3 DNA sequence: TGCAGCGCATCGGGACAGACCTACGAGCAGTACTTC. Protein: CSASGQTYEQYF.

This clonotype showed up many times. The chain employs TRBV5-1 and TRBJ2-6; D uncertain. There are 15 residues in the CDR3. Deletions cut 3 bases from V and 2 bases from J, with 9 bases between. Per germline, CDR1 SGHRS and CDR2 YFSETQ. The CDR3, as DNA: TGCGCCAGCAGCTGGGGAAGGACTGGGGCCAACGTCCTGACTTTC. Translating it yields CASSWGRTGANVLTF. Variable domain in full (rest from reference TRBV5-1 and TRBJ2-6): KAGVTQTPRYLIKTRGQQVTLSCSPISGHRSVSWYQQTPGQGLQFLFEYFSETQRNKGNFPGRFSGRQFSNSRSEMNVSTLELGDSALYLCASSWGRTGANVLTFGAGSRLTVL.

V gene TRBV5-3 combines with J gene TRBJ2-7; 8 positions match TRBD2. TRBV5-3 is assigned to the ORF class and has an uncertain function. CDR3 length: 15 residues. The V gene end was trimmed by 1 base and the J gene end by 1 base; junction bases not matched to a gene: 4. Here the CDR3 reads CARSLNGTRSYEQYF. In DNA, the CDR3 is TGTGCCAGAAGCTTGAATGGGACTAGGTCCTACGAGCAGTACTTC.

The chain couples TRBV2 to TRBJ1-3; no firm D call. Germline lookup yields CDR1 SNHLY and CDR2 FYNNEI. Trimming pared 6 bases from V and 0 bases from J, leaving 18 bases between. The CDR3 runs 17 residues. This CDR3 reads CASRTPRRSPSGNTIYF. The CDR3 bases are TGTGCCAGCAGAACCCCGCGCAGGTCCCCCTCTGGAAACACCATATATTTT.

The chain joins TRBV9 to TRBJ2-3, with 8 bases aligning to TRBD2. Germline-derived CDR1 and CDR2 are SGDLS and YYNGEE. The CDR3 sequence is 17 residues long. J lost 4 bases, V lost 3 bases, and 13 bases had no gene match. The CDR3: CASSGCWGAGDADTQYF. The CDR3 DNA sequence: TGTGCCAGCAGCGGCTGTTGGGGAGCGGGGGATGCAGATACGCAGTATTTT.

The CDR3 protein is CASSYHKGPGVESQDTQYF. CDR3 DNA: TGTGCCAGCAGTTACCATAAGGGCCCTGGCGTAGAGTCACAAGATACGCAGTATTTT. The chain recombines TRBV6-2 or TRBV6-3 with TRBJ2-3; no reliable D call. The length of the CDR3 is 19 residues. CDR1 is MNHEY and CDR2 is SVGEGT in the germline V gene. The ends were cut back, 2 bases at V and 5 bases at J, with 26 bases in the middle.

The rearrangement uses TRBV20-1 and TRBJ2-1; 11 bases are shared with TRBD2. Germline trimming cut 0 bases from V and 3 bases from J; bases unmatched to any gene: 10. Germline assignment: CDR1 DFQATT and CDR2 SNEGSKA (reference sequence). The CDR3 is 18 amino acids. The CDR3 coding sequence is TGCAGTGCTAGAGATAAAGTGACTAGCGGGACCCTCTACAATGAGCAGTTCTTC. Encoded protein: CSARDKVTSGTLYNEQFF.

CDR3: CASSLGRQNTEAFF. The CDR3 nucleotides are TGTGCCAGCTCCCTGGGCAGGCAGAACACTGAAGCTTTCTTT. The V gene is TRBV2, the J gene TRBJ1-1; no firm D call. The length of the CDR3 is 14 residues. Looked up from germline, CDR1 is SNHLY and CDR2 is FYNNEI. Trimming stripped 8 bases from V and 1 base from J, with 14 bases between. Full variable domain (remainder filled in from reference TRBV2 and TRBJ1-1): EPEVTQTPSHQVTQMGQEVILRCVPISNHLYFYWYRQILGQKVEFLVSFYNNEISEKSEIFDDQFSVERPDGSNFTLKIRSTKLEDSAMYFCASSLGRQNTEAFFGQGTRLTVV.

This clonotype was seen many times. This chain uses TRBV5-4 with TRBJ2-2, with D possibly TRBD1 on 6 matching bases. V lost 5 bases and J lost 4, with 9 bases in between. This CDR3 spans 13 amino acids. In germline, CDR1 is SGHNT, CDR2 YYREEE (reference sequence). CDR3 coding DNA: TGTGCCAGCAGGGGGACACTCACCGGGGAGCTGTTTTTT. Amino acids: CASRGTLTGELFF.

Note on this clonotype: This could be a read error, since a much larger clone is one nucleotide away. The V call is TRBV5-1, the J call TRBJ2-1, with 10 positions matching TRBD1. The CDR3 has 15 residues. The germline CDR1 and CDR2 sequences are SGHRS and YFSETQ. The CDR3 nucleotides are TGCGCCGGCAGCTTAACCGGGACAGGGGTGGATGAGCAGTTCTTC. Protein sequence: CAGSLTGTGVDEQFF.

The chain recombines TRBV7-3 with TRBJ2-3; D is unclear. CDR3 length: 14 residues. V lost 1 base, J lost 1 base, and 6 bases lay in between. Germline assignment: CDR1 SGHTA and CDR2 FQGTGA. Here the CDR3 reads CASSLNGGTDTQYF. CDR3 nucleotide sequence: TGTGCCAGCAGCTTAAACGGCGGCACAGATACGCAGTATTTT.

The rearrangement joins TRBV20-1 to TRBJ2-7; 8 bases match TRBD1. Losses at the gene ends were 1 base for V and 2 bases for J; bases not matched to a gene: 7. The CDR3 runs to 15 residues. Germline V lookup: CDR1 DFQATT, CDR2 SNEGSKA (reference sequence). CDR3 loop: CSARGGDRPTYEQYF. CDR3 sequence (DNA): TGCAGTGCTAGAGGAGGGGACAGGCCCACCTACGAGCAGTACTTC.

Concerning this clonotype itself: Possible read error: a much larger clone is one base away. This chain uses TRBV20-1 with TRBJ2-1; TRBD2 matches 12 bases. CDR3 length: 15 amino acids. Germline V gives CDR1 DFQATT, CDR2 SNEGSKA (reference sequence). CDR3 DNA: TGCAGTGCTAGAGGACTAGCGGGGGCTTACAATGAGCAGTGCTTC. Encoded protein: CSARGLAGAYNEQCF.